This TCR beta chain was observed in a study of shared T cell receptors in the human thymus. CDR3 length: 14 residues. Trimming removed 1 base from V and 9 bases from J, with 13 bases in between. Germline CDR1 reads SGHTA; CDR2 reads FQGTGA. Using immunoSEQ multiplex PCR, the repertoire was profiled, and TCRdb retains in-frame clones only, with some absent. The sample carries about 660,000 clones, approximately 88% recorded once. This clone was seen a few times. The same sample was also studied in work on human thymus T cells. That paper notes: Having corrective surgery for congenital heart defects, healthy Finnish infants were the ones who donated. The thymus was resected at corrective cardiac surgery. Biased V and J segment usage appeared in thymus and peripheral blood. Related research reported highly overlapping thymic repertoires among unrelated individuals.

The origin of this receptor is a boy younger than two with a congenital heart defect. The chain has TRBV7-3 and TRBJ2-1; possibly TRBD2 for D (6 bases). Input material: thymocytes. The CDR3 nucleotides read TGTGCCAGCAGCTTAAGGGGAGGTGTAGGTGAGCAGTTCTTC. This gives the protein CASSLRGGVGEQFF.